The present entry profiles one T cell receptor (beta chain) with its context. This record comes from a study of shared clonotypes between healthy human individuals. Study background: The donor pool was made up of two women and a few men aged 18 to 49.

Germline assignment: CDR1 SGHNT and CDR2 YENEEA. This CDR3 has 12 residues. Trimming shortened V by 5 bases and J by 7 bases, and 12 bases separated the two germline ends. The table came from immunoSEQ multiplex PCR; TCRdb's copy has only in-frame clones and leaves some out. This sample has about 1.5 million clones; 95% to 97% occur once, and the top ten carry over 1%. The chain couples TRBV11-3 to TRBJ2-7, with D possibly being TRBD2 (5 bases). The sequence was obtained from a man aged 25 to 40 in good health. The sequenced sample was naive CD4+ T cells sorted from blood. Specified subset: CD45RA+ positively selected. CDR3 nucleotides: TGTGCCAGCAGCCGAGGACTCGGAGAGCAGTACTTC. It codes for CASSRGLGEQYF.